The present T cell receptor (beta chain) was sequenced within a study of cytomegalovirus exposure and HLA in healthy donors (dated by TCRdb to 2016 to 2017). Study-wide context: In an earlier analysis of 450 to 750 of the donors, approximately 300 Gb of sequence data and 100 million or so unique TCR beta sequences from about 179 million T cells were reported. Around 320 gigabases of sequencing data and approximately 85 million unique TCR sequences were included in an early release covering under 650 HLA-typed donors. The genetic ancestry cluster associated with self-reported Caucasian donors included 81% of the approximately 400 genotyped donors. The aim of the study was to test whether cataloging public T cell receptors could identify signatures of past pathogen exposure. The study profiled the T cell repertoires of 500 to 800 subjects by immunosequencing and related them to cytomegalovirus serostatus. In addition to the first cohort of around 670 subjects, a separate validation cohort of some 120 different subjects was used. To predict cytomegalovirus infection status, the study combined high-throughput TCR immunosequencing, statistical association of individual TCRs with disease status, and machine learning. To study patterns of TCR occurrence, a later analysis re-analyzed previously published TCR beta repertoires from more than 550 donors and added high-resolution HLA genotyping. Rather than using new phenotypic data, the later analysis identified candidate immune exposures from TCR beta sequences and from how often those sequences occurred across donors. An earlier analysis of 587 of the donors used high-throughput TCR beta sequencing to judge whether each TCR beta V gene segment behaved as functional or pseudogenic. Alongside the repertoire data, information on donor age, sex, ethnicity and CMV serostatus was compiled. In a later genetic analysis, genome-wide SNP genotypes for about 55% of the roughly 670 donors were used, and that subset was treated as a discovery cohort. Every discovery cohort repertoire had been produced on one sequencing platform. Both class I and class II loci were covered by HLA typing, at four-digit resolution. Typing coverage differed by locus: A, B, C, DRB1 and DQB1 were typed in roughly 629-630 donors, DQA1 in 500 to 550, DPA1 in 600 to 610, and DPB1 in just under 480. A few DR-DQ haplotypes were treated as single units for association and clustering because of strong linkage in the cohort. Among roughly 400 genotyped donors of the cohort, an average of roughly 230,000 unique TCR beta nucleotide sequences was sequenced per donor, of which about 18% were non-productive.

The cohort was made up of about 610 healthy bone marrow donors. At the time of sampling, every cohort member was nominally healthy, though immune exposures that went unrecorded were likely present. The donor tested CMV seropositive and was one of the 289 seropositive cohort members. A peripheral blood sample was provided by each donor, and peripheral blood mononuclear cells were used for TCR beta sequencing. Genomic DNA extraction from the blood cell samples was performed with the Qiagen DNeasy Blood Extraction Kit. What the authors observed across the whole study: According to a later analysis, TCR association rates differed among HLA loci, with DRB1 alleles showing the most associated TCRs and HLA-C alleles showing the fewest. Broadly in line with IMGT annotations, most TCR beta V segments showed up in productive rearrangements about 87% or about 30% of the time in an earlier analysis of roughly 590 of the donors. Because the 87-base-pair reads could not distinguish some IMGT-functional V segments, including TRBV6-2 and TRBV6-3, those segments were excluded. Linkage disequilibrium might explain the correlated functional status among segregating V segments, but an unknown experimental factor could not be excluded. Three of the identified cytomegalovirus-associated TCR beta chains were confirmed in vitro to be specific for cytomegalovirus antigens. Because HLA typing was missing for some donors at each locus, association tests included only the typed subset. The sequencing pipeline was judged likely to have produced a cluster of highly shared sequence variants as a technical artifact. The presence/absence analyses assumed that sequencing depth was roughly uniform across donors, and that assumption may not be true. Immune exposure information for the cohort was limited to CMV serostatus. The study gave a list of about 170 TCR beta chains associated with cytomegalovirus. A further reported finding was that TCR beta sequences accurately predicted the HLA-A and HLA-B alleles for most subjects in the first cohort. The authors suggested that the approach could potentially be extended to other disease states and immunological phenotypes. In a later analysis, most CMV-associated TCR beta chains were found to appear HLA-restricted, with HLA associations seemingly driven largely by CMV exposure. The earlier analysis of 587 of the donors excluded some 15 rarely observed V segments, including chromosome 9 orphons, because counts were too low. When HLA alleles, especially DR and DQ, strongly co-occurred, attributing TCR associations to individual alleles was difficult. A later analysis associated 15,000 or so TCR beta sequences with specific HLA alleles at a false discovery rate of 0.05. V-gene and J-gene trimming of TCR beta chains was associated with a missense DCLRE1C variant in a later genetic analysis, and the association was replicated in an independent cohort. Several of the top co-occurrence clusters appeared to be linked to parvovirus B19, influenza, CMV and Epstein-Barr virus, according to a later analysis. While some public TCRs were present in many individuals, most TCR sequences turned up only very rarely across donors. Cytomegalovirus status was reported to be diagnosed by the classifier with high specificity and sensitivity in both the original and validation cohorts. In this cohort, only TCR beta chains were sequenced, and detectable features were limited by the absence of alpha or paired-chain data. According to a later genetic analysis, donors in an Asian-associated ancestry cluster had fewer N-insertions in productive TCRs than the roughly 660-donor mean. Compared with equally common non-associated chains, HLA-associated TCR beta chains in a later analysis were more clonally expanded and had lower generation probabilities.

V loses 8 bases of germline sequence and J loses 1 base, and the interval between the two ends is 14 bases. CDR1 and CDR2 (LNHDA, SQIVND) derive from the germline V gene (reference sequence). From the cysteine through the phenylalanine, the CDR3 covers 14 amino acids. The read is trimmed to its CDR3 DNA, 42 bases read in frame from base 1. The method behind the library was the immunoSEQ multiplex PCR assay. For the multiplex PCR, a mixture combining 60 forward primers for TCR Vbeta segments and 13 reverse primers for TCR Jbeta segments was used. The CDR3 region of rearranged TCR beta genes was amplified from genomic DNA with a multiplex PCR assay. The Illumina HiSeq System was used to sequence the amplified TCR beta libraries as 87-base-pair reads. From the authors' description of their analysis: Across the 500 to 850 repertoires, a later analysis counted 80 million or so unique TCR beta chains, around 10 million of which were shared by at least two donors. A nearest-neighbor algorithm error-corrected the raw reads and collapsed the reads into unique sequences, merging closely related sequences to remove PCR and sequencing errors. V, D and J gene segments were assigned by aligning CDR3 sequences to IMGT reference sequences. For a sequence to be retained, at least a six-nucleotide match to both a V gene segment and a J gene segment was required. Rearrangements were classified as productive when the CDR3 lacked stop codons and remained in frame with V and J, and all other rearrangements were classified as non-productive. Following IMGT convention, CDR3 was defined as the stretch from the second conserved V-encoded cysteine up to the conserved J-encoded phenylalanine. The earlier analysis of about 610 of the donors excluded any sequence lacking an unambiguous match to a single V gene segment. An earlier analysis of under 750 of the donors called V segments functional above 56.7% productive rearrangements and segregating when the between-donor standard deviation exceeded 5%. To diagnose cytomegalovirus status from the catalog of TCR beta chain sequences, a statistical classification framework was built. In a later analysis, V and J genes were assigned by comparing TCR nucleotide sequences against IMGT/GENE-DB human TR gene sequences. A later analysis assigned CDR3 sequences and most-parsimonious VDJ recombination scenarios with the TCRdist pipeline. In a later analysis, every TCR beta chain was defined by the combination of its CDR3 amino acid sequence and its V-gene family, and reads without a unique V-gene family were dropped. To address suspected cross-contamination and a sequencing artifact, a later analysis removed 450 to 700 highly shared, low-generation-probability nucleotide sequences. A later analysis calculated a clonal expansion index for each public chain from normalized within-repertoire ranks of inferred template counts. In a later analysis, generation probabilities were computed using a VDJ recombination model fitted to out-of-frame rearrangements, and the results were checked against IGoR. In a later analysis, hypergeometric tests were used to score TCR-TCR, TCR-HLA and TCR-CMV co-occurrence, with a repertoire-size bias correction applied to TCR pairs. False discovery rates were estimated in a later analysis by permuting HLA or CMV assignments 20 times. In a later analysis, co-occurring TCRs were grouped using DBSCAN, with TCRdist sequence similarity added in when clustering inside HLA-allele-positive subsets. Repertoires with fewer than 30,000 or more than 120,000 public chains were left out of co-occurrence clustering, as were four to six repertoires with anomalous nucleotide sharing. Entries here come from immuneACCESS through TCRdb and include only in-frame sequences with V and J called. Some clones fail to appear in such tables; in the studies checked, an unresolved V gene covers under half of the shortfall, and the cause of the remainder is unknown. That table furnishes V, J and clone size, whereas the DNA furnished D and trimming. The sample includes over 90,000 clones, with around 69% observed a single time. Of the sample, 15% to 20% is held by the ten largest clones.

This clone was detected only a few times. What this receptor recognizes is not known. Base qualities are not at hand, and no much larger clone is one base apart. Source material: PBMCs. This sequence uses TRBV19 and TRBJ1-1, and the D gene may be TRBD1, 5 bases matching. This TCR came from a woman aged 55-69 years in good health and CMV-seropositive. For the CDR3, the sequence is CASRRGLQNTEAFF. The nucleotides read TGTGCCAGTCGGCGGGGACTCCAGAACACTGAAGCTTTCTTT. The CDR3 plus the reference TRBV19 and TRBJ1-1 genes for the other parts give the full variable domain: DGGITQSPKYLFRKEGQNVTLSCEQNLNHDAMYWYRQDPGQGLRLIYYSQIVNDFQKGDIAEGYSVSREKKESFPLTVTSAQKNPTAFYLCASRRGLQNTEAFFGQGTRLTVV.